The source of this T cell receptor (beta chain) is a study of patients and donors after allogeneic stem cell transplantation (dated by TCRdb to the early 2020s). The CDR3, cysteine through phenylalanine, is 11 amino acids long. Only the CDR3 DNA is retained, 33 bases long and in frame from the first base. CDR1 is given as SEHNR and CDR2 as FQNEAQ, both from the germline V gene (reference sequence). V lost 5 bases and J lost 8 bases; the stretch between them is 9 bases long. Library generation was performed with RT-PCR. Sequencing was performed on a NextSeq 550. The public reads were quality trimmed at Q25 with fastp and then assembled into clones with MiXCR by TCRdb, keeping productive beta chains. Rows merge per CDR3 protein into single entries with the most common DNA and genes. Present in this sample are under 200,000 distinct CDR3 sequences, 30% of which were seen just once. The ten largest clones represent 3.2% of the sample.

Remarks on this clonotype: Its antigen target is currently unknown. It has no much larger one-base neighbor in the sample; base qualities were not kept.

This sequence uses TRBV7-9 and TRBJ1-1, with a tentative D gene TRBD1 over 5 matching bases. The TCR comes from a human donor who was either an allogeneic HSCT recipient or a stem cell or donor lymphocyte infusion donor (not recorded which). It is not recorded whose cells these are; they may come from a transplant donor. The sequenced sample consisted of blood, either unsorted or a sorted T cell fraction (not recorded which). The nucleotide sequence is TGTGCCAGCAGCCTCCAGGGAGAAGCTTTCTTT. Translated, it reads CASSLQGEAFF.